These 6 T cell receptor beta chains originate from one sample sequenced in a study of blood T cells in healthy people across ages. Next came a second PCR, run for about 6 to 12 cycles, which used a sample-barcoded 5' primer along with a J-beta primer mix. TCRdb independently ran MiXCR on the 5' RACE reads; one entry per CDR3 protein. Here the sample spans fewer than 800,000 distinct CDR3 sequences, approximately 50% being singletons. The sequencing sample was made of blood. All receptors derive from a woman between 55 and 75 years old in good health.

The table lists this clonotype with a few counts. The chain combines TRBV6-5 with TRBJ2-5; D gene unclear. This CDR3 has 14 residues. CDR1 is MNHEY, CDR2 SVGAGI, per germline. Trimming stripped 2 bases from V and 1 base from J, with 8 bases between. CDR3 residues: CASSYGHGQETQYF. The CDR3 region has the DNA TGTGCCAGCAGTTACGGTCACGGCCAAGAGACCCAGTACTTC.

At least ten counts were recorded for this clonotype. For the CDR3, the DNA is TGTGCCAGCAGCTTAGGTGATCGGGAGAGAGGAAAAGAGACCCAGTACTTC. Its translation: CASSLGDRERGKETQYF. The chain has TRBV11-1 and TRBJ2-5; weak D call: TRBD2 (6 bases). Between the trimmed V and J ends, which lost 1 base and 3 bases, there was a span of 18 bases. CDR1 is SGHAT and CDR2 is FQDESV in the germline V gene (reference sequence). The length of the CDR3 is 17 residues.

The J gene is TRBJ2-5, the V gene TRBV4-1; the D is unclear. Germline CDR1 and CDR2: MGHRA and YSYEKL. CDR3 length: 15 residues. V was trimmed by 1 base and J by 11 bases, leaving 20 bases between them. CDR3 coding DNA: TGCGCCAGCAGCCAAGGCTCTTTGGGCAACAATGAGCAGTACTTC. Translation: CASSQGSLGNNEQYF.

This clonotype occurred a few times. The V and J genes are TRBV29-1 and TRBJ2-1; 11 nucleotides agree with TRBD2. The CDR3 totals 12 residues. Looked up from germline, CDR1 is SQVTM and CDR2 is ANQGSEA. Trimming cost V 7 bases and J 4 bases; bases outside gene matches: 0. The CDR3 DNA reads TGCAGCGGGACTAGCGGGTACAATGAGCAGTTCTTC. It specifies CSGTSGYNEQFF.

This sequence joins TRBV4-3 and TRBJ2-3; D may correspond to TRBD1 or TRBD2 (5 bases each). The CDR3 totals 15 residues. The V end lost 0 bases, the J end lost 2 bases, and 9 bases lay between the germline ends. Germline CDR1 and CDR2: LGHNA and YSLEER. The CDR3 coding sequence is TGCGCCAGCAGCCAAGAAAGGGACCTCACAGATACGCAGTATTTT. Amino acid sequence: CASSQERDLTDTQYF.

This clonotype was detected only a few times. The genes are TRBV12-3 or TRBV12-4 and TRBJ1-6; 7 nucleotides match TRBD1. The CDR3 sequence is 12 residues long. The V segment lost 5 bases and the J segment 8 bases; nucleotides outside the gene matches: 0. CDR3 sequence reads: CASSTGDSPLHF. Written as DNA, the CDR3 is TGTGCCAGCAGTACAGGGGATTCACCCCTCCACTTT.